Below are 7 T cell receptor beta chains sequenced from a single sample in a study of OX40 agonist ivuxolimab in advanced cancers. Data came from immunoSEQ multiplex PCR; TCRdb stores just in-frame clones and leaves some out. Of 50,000 to 65,000 clones detected, about 89% appear once; the ten largest clones hold 1.1%. The source material was CD4+ or CD8+ T cells sorted from blood, sampled in a trial of the OX40 agonist ivuxolimab. The receptors were sampled from an adult with an advanced solid tumor such as melanoma, head and neck, liver or kidney cancer.

The rearrangement links TRBV7-2 to TRBJ2-2; D is ambiguous. This CDR3 contains 15 residues. From germline, CDR1 is SGHTA and CDR2 FQGNSA. V was cut by 8 bases and J by 4 bases, with 17 bases left in between. The CDR3 here is CASEAPPTATGELFF. DNA for the CDR3: TGTGCCAGCGAGGCTCCACCTACGGCCACCGGGGAGCTGTTTTTT.

This chain's CDR3 is CASSVDFGGVYNEQFF. The CDR3 DNA follows: TGTGCCAGCAGCGTAGACTTTGGCGGGGTCTACAATGAGCAGTTCTTC. This chain connects TRBV9 to TRBJ2-1; D may be TRBD2 (6 bases). V was trimmed by 0 bases and J by 3 bases, leaving 13 bases between them. Looked up from germline, CDR1 is SGDLS and CDR2 is YYNGEE. CDR3 length: 16 residues.

Remarks on this clone: Other DNA sequences in the sample encode the same CDR3. J is TRBJ1-5 and V is TRBV19, with no clear D. The germline gives CDR1 LNHDA, CDR2 SQIVND (reference sequence). CDR3 length equals 14 residues. The V end was cut by 6 bases, the J end by 0 bases, with 9 bases between. CDR3 nucleotide sequence: TGTGCCAGTAGGAGGATCGATAGCAATCAGCCCCAGCATTTT. Protein: CASRRIDSNQPQHF. Drawing the rest from reference TRBV19 and TRBJ1-5, the complete variable domain is DGGITQSPKYLFRKEGQNVTLSCEQNLNHDAMYWYRQDPGQGLRLIYYSQIVNDFQKGDIAEGYSVSREKKESFPLTVTSAQKNPTAFYLCASRRIDSNQPQHFGDGTRLSIL.

V gene TRBV4-1 combines with J gene TRBJ2-2; D gene uncertain. The germline V gene has CDR1 MGHRA and CDR2 YSYEKL. Trimming pared 2 bases from V and 4 bases from J, leaving 17 bases between. The CDR3 extends over 17 amino acids. CDR3 in amino acids: CASSQLDMGFGTGELFF. The CDR3 nucleotides read TGCGCCAGCAGCCAACTAGATATGGGGTTTGGCACCGGGGAGCTGTTTTTT.

V usage is TRBV9 and J usage is TRBJ1-1; a weak D match, TRBD1 (6 bases). This CDR3 comprises 15 residues. The V and J ends lost 3 bases and 1 base respectively, with 13 bases between them. Germline lookup yields CDR1 SGDLS and CDR2 YYNGEE. The CDR3 region is CASSAGGPENTEAFF. CDR3 sequence (DNA): TGTGCCAGCAGCGCGGGGGGGCCGGAGAACACTGAAGCTTTCTTT.

J is TRBJ2-7 and V is TRBV30; D is possibly TRBD1 (5 bases). Between the trimmed V and J ends, which lost 0 bases and 2 bases, there was a span of 20 bases. The CDR3 loop spans 17 amino acids. Looked up from germline, CDR1 is GTSNPN and CDR2 is SVGIG (reference sequence). The CDR3 spells CAWSVLRGTGEAYEQYF. The CDR3 DNA follows: TGTGCCTGGAGTGTACTTAGGGGAACGGGCGAGGCCTACGAGCAGTACTTC.

The chain uses TRBV14 and TRBJ1-1; the D is unclear. The CDR3 length is 16 residues. Germline lookup yields CDR1 SGHDN and CDR2 FVKESK. V lost 0 bases, J lost 1 base, and 12 bases lay in between. The CDR3 protein is CASSQDLIYPNTEAFF. Written as DNA, the CDR3 is TGTGCCAGCAGCCAAGATCTTATTTACCCGAACACTGAAGCTTTCTTT.